The TCR beta chain under discussion was sequenced for a study of T cell responses to AZD1222 COVID-19 vaccine. Notes on the study in general: A reported finding is that nearly half of spike-specific TCRs target unmutated variant regions. The repertoires were collected only after the peak T cell response.

Turning to this clone: Its antigen is undetermined.

Sequencing used immunoSEQ multiplex PCR; TCRdb keeps in-frame clones, though not all of them. The table includes 150,000 to 160,000 clones, roughly nine tenths detected once. Specimen: peripheral blood, collected on day 0 of MenACWY control vaccination. The TCR originated in an adult in good health.

The CDR3 DNA follows: TGCGCCAGCAGCCAAGATAGTCAGGGGGACTATGGCTACACCTTC. Its translation: CASSQDSQGDYGYTF. The chain combines TRBV4-3 with TRBJ1-2; the match to TRBD1 covers 7 bases. The V segment lost 0 bases and the J segment 3 bases; nucleotides outside the gene matches: 4. CDR3 length equals 15 residues. Germline V gives CDR1 LGHNA, CDR2 YSLEER.